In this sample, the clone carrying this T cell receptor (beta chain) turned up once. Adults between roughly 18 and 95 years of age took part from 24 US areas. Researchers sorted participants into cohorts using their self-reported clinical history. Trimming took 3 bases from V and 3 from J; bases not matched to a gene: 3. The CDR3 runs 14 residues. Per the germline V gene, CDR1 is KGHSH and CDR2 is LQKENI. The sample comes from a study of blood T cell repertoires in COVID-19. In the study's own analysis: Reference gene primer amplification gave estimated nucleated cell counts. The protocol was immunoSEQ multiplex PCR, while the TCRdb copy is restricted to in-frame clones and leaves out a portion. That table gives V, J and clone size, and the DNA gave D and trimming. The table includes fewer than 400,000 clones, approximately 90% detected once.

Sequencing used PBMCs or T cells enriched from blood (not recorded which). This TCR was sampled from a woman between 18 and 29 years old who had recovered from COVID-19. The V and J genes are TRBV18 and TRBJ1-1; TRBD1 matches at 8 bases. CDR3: CASSPTGVYTEAFF. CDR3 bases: TGTGCCAGCTCACCGACAGGGGTGTACACTGAAGCTTTCTTT.